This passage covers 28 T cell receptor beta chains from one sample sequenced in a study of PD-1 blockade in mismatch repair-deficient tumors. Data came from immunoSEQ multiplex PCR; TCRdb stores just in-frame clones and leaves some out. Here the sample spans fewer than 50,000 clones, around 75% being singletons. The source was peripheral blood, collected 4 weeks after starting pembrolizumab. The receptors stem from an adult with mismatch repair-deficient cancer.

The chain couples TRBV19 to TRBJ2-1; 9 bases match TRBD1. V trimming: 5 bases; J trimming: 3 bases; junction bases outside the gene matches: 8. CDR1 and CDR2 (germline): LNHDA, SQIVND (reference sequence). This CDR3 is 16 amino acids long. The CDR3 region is CASSAGTGFIYNEQFF. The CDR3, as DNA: TGTGCCAGTAGTGCCGGGACAGGGTTTATCTACAATGAGCAGTTCTTC.

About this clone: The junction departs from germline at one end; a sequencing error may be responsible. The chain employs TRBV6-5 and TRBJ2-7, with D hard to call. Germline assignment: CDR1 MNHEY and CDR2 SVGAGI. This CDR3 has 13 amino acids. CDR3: CASRYYNSYEQYF. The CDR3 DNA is TGTGCCAGCCGTTACTATAACTCCTACGAGCAGTACTTC.

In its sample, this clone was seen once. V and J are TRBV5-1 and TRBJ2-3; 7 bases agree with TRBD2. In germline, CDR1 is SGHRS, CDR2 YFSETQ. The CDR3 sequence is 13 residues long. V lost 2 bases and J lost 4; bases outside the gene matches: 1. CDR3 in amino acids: CASSFGGADTQYF. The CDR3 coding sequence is TGCGCCAGCAGCTTTGGGGGGGCAGATACGCAGTATTTT.

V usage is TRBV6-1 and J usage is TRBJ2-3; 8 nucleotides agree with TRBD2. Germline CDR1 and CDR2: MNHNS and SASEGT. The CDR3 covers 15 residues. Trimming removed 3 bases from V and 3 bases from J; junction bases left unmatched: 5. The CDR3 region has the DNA TGTGCCAGCAGTGACGGGAGCGGGAGTACAGATACGCAGTATTTT. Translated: CASSDGSGSTDTQYF.

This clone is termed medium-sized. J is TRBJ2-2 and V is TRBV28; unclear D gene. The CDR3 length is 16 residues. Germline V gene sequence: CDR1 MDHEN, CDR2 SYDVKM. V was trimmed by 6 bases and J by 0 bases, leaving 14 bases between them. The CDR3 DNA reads TGTGCCAGCAGGATCGACGGTGACACGAACACCGGGGAGCTGTTTTTT. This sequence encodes CASRIDGDTNTGELFF.

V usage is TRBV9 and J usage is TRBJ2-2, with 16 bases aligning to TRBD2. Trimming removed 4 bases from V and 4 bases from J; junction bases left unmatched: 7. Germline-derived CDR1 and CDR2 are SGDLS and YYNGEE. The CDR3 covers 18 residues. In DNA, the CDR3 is TGTGCCAGCAGCACGGGGACTAGCGGGAGGGCCGTCACCGGGGAGCTGTTTTTT. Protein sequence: CASSTGTSGRAVTGELFF. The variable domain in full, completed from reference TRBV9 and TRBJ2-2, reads DSGVTQTPKHLITATGQRVTLRCSPRSGDLSVYWYQQSLDQGLQFLIQYYNGEERAKGNILERFSAQQFPDLHSELNLSSLELGDSALYFCASSTGTSGRAVTGELFFGEGSRLTVL.

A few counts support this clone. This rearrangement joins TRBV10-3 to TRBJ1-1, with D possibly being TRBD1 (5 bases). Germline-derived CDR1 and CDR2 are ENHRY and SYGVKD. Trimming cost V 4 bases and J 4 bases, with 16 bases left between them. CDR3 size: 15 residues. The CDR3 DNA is TGTGCCATCAGTGTATCGGGGGAGGCTAGCACTGAAGCTTTCTTT. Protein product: CAISVSGEASTEAFF.

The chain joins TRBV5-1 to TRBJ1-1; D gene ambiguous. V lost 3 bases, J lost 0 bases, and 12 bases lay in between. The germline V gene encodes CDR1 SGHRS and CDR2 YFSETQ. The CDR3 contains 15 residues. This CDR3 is CASSSALGMNTEAFF. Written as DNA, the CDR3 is TGCGCCAGCAGCTCGGCATTGGGGATGAACACTGAAGCTTTCTTT.

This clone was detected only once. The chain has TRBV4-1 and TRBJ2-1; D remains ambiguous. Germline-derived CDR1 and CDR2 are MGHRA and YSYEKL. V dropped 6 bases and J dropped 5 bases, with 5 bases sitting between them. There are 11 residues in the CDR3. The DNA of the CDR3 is TGCGCCAGCAGTAGGGACAATGAGCAGTTCTTC. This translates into CASSRDNEQFF.

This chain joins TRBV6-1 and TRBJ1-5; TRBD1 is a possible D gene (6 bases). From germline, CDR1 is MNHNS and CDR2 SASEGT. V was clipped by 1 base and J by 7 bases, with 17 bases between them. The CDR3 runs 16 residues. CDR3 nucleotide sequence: TGTGCCAGCAGTGAAGATCACGGCAGGGGCGGGCAGCCCCAGCATTTT. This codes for CASSEDHGRGGQPQHF.

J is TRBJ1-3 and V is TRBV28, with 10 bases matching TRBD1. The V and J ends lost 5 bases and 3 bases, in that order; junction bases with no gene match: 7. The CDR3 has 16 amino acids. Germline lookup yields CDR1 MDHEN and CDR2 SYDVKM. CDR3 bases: TGTGCCAGCAGTAAGGATGACAGGGGGCTTGGAAACACCATATATTTT. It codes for CASSKDDRGLGNTIYF.

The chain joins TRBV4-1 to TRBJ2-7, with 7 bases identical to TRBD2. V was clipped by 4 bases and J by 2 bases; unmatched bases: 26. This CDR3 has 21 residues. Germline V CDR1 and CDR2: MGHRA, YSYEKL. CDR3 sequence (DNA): TGCGCCAGCAGCCGACGCCTCCGGAGGTATTTAAGAAGCGGGGAAGCCTACGAGCAGTACTTC. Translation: CASSRRLRRYLRSGEAYEQYF.

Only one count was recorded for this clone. The CDR3 sequence: CASHGLAGDYRFYEQYF. Here the CDR3 DNA reads TGTGCCAGCCATGGACTAGCGGGAGATTACCGATTCTACGAGCAGTACTTC. V is TRBV28 and J is TRBJ2-7; 13 bases align to TRBD2. V lost 8 bases, J lost 3 bases, and 13 bases stayed unmatched. The CDR3 sequence is 17 residues long. CDR1 and CDR2 from the germline V gene are MDHEN and SYDVKM.

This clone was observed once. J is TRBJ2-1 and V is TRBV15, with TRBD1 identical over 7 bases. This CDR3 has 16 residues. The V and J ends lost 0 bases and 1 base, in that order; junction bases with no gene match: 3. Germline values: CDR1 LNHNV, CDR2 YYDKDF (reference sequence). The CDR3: CATSRDRDSSYNEQFF. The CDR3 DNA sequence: TGTGCCACCAGCAGAGATAGGGACAGTTCCTACAATGAGCAGTTCTTC.

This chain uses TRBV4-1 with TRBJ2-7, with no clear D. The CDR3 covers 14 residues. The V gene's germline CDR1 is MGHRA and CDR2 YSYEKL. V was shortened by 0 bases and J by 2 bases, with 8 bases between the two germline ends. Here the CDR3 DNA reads TGCGCCAGCAGCCAAGACCCAGGACCCTACGAGCAGTACTTC. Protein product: CASSQDPGPYEQYF.

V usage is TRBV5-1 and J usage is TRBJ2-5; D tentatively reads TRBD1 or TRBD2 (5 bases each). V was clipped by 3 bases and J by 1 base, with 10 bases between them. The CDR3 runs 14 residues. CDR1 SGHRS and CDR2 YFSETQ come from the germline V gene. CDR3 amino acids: CASSSGTGQETQYF. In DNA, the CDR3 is TGCGCCAGCAGCTCTGGGACGGGCCAAGAGACCCAGTACTTC.

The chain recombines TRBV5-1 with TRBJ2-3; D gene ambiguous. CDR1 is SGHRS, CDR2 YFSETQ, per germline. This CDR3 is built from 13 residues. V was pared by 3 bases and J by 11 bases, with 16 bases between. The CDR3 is CASSSEDGQKQYF. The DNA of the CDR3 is TGCGCCAGCAGCTCCGAGGACGGGCAAAAGCAGTATTTT.

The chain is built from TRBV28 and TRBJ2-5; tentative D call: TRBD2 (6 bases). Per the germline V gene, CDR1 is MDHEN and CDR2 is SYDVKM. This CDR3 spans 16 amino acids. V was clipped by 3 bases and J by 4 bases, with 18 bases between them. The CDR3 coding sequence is TGTGCCAGCAGTTTCTCCGGGAGCAGAGATACAGAGACCCAGTACTTC. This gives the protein CASSFSGSRDTETQYF.

This CDR3 is CSVGRQDRGNEQFF. The CDR3 region has the DNA TGCAGCGTTGGTCGTCAGGACAGGGGGAATGAGCAGTTCTTC. The chain is built from TRBV29-1 and TRBJ2-1; 10 nucleotides line up with TRBD1. CDR1 SQVTM and CDR2 ANQGSEA come from the germline V gene. The junction had 7 bases not matched to a gene; V was cut back by 4 bases and J by 7 bases. This CDR3 has 14 residues.

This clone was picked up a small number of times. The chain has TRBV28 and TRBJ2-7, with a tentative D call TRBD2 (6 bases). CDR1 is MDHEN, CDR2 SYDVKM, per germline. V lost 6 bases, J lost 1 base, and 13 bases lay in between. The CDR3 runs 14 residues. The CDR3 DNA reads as TGTGCCAGCAGGCCTCAACGGGGGTCCTACGAGCAGTACTTC. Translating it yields CASRPQRGSYEQYF. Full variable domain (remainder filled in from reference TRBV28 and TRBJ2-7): DVKVTQSSRYLVKRTGEKVFLECVQDMDHENMFWYRQDPGLGLRLIYFSYDVKMKEKGDIPEGYSVSREKKERFSLILESASTNQTSMYLCASRPQRGSYEQYFGPGTRLTVT.

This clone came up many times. The CDR3 sequence is CASSWTGRTEAFF. CDR3 in DNA: TGTGCCAGCAGCTGGACAGGTCGGACTGAAGCTTTCTTT. This chain uses TRBV7-2 with TRBJ1-1; 7 bases map to TRBD1. Trimming took 4 bases from V and 5 from J; bases not matched to a gene: 4. The CDR3 spans 13 residues. The germline gives CDR1 SGHTA, CDR2 FQGNSA.

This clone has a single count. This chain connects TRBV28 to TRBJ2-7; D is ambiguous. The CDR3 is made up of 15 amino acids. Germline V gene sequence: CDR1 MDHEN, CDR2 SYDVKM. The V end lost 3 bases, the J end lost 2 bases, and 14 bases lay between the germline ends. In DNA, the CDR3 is TGTGCCAGCAGTTTGAGTACGAGTTTAGCCTACGAGCAGTACTTC. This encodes CASSLSTSLAYEQYF. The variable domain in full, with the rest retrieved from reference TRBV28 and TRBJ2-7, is DVKVTQSSRYLVKRTGEKVFLECVQDMDHENMFWYRQDPGLGLRLIYFSYDVKMKEKGDIPEGYSVSREKKERFSLILESASTNQTSMYLCASSLSTSLAYEQYFGPGTRLTVT.

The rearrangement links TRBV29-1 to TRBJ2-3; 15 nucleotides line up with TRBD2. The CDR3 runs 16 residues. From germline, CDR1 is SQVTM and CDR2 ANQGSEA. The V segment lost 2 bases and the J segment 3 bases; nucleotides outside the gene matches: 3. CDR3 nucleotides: TGCAGCGTTGAAAGGACTAGCGGGGGGGGTACAGATACGCAGTATTTT. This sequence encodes CSVERTSGGGTDTQYF.

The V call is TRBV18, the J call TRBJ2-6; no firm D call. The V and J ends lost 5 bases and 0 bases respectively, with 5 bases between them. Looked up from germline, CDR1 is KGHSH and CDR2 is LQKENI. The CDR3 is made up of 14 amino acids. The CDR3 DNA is TGTGCCAGCTCAGTGTCCTCTGGGGCCAACGTCCTGACTTTC. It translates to CASSVSSGANVLTF.

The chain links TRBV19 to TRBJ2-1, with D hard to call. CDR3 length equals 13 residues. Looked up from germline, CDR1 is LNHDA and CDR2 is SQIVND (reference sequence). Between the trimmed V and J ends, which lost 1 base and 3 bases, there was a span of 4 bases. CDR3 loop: CASSIGNYNEQFF. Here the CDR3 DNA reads TGTGCCAGTAGTATAGGCAACTACAATGAGCAGTTCTTC.

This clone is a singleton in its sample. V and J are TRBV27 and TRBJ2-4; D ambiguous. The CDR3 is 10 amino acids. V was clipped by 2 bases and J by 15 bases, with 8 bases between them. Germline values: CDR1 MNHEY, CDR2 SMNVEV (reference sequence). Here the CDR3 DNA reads TGTGCCAGCAGTTTACTCACGGCGTACTTC. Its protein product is CASSLLTAYF.

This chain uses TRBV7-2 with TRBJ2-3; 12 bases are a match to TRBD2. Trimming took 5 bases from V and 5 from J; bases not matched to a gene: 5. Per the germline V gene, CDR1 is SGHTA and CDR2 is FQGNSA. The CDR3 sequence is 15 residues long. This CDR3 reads CASSPTSGRRDTQYF. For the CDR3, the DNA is TGTGCCAGCAGCCCGACTAGCGGGAGACGAGATACGCAGTATTTT.

The CDR3 protein is CSVDGTYNEQFF. As DNA, the CDR3 is TGCAGCGTTGACGGTACCTACAATGAGCAGTTCTTC. The chain has TRBV29-1 and TRBJ2-1; no definite D call. The CDR3 contains 12 residues. CDR1 SQVTM and CDR2 ANQGSEA come from the germline V gene. V lost 3 bases and J lost 2, with 5 bases in between.